At least ten counts were recorded for the clone carrying this TCR beta chain. This sample is drawn from a study of T-cell reconstitution after alpha-beta-depleted transplantation in children. The CDR3 totals 15 residues. V trimming: 3 bases; J trimming: 9 bases; junction bases outside the gene matches: 10. For TCRbeta, the library was prepared with unique molecular identifiers. TCRdb re-derived calls from the PCR reads in MiXCR, one entry per CDR3 protein. The repertoire includes around 340,000 distinct CDR3 sequences, more than 10% of them detected once, and roughly 4.5% sits in the top ten. The sequenced sample was PBMCs, obtained from the stem cell graft. The origin of this receptor is a human donor who donated a stem cell graft to a child with Fanconi anemia. The rearrangement links TRBV12-3 or TRBV12-4 to TRBJ2-1, with 8 bases that match TRBD1. The CDR3 sequence is CASSFGQGDLGEQFF. Written as DNA, the CDR3 is TGTGCCAGCAGTTTCGGACAGGGAGACTTAGGTGAGCAGTTCTTC.